This is a list of T cell receptor beta chains from one sample in a study of T cell responses to AZD1222 COVID-19 vaccine. Method: immunoSEQ multiplex PCR; TCRdb's copy keeps in-frame clones and lacks some. The data show about 270,000 clones, with 90% to 95% seen just once and less than 0.6% held by the top ten. Material: peripheral blood, obtained 28 days after the second AZD1222 dose. Receptors originate from an adult who received the AZD1222 COVID-19 vaccine. Both conserved end residues are part of each CDR3. The order of the fields is clone size, D gene, V gene, J gene, CDR3 DNA, CDR3 protein. The D gene is left open where the match is weak. Clone sizes are given selectively: once, few, many, or a class where the clone is expanded.

.	TRBD2	TRBV7-2	TRBJ2-7	TGTGCCAGCAGCTTATTAGCGGGAGGGCCGTCCTACGAGCAGTACTTC	CASSLLAGGPSYEQYF
.	.	TRBV7-9	TRBJ2-1	TGTGCCAGCAGCTTAACCTGGCGACGGGGTAAAGACAATGAGCAGTTCTTC	CASSLTWRRGKDNEQFF
.	.	TRBV25-1	TRBJ2-7	TGTGCCAGCGGCCAAGGAGGGGGAGTGGGGGAGCAGTACTTC	CASGQGGGVGEQYF
.	TRBD2	TRBV28	TRBJ2-3	TGTGCCAGCAGTTTATGGGCTAGCGGGAGCCATCCGGATACGCAGTATTTT	CASSLWASGSHPDTQYF
.	.	TRBV5-4	TRBJ1-2	TGTGCCAGCAGCTTTAAGGGAGGGTTGTTCTTCTATGGCTACACCTTC	CASSFKGGLFFYGYTF
.	.	TRBV3-1/TRBV3-2	TRBJ1-2	TGTGCCAGCAGCCAAGATTCGGGGGTTCCCTATGGCTACACCTTC	CASSQDSGVPYGYTF
.	.	TRBV28	TRBJ1-2	TGTGCCAGCGGACCCACAGCGGCGCGCGCCTACACCTTC	CASGPTAARAYTF
.	.	TRBV24-1	TRBJ2-1	TGTGCCACCAGTGATTTTAGTCTTACCCGGGGGCAGTTCTTC	CATSDFSLTRGQFF
.	.	TRBV14	TRBJ2-5	TGTGCCAGCAGCCATCCCTTCGGGATCTGGGAGACCCAGTACTTC	CASSHPFGIWETQYF
.	TRBD1	TRBV19	TRBJ1-5	TGTGCCACCCGAGGACAGGGGGTGTATCAGCCCCAGCATTTT	CATRGQGVYQPQHF
.	.	TRBV7-9	TRBJ2-7	TGTGCCAGCAGCCTCCGGTTTCCCTACGAGCAGTACTTC	CASSLRFPYEQYF
.	TRBD1	TRBV6-5	TRBJ2-7	TGTGCCAGCAGTTCACCCGGACAGGGGTCCTACGAGCAGTACTTC	CASSSPGQGSYEQYF
.	.	TRBV21-1	TRBJ1-6	TGTGCCAGCAGCAGGATGGCAGGGAATGGTTTCGGAAATTCACCCCTCCACTTT	CASSRMAGNGFGNSPLHF
.	.	TRBV9	TRBJ1-1	TGTGCCAGCAGCGTAGGTACCGCCTACACTGAAGCTTTCTTT	CASSVGTAYTEAFF
.	TRBD2	TRBV6-5	TRBJ2-7	TGTGCCAGCACCCAGCGGGAGAACCGCTACGAGCAGTACTTC	CASTQRENRYEQYF
once	TRBD2	TRBV5-4	TRBJ2-3	TGTGCCAGCAGCCCGGGGGCGGGGGGGCCAAATACGCAGTATTTT	CASSPGAGGPNTQYF
.	.	TRBV5-1	TRBJ2-1	TGCGCCAGCAGCCTCCCCCCCGAGGGGGCCTACAATGAGCAGTTCTTC	CASSLPPEGAYNEQFF
.	TRBD1	TRBV6-5	TRBJ2-7	TGTGCCAGCAGCCAAGGACAGGGTGGGGCCTACGAGCAGTACTTC	CASSQGQGGAYEQYF
.	TRBD1	TRBV19	TRBJ1-1	TGTGCCAGTAGTATTCACAGGGGAAAGACTGAAGCTTTCTTT	CASSIHRGKTEAFF
once	TRBD1	TRBV5-1	TRBJ1-2	TGCGCCAGCAGCACGGGACAGGGAGGTGGCTACACCTTC	CASSTGQGGGYTF
.	.	TRBV5-1	TRBJ2-1	TGCGCCAGCAGCTTGGTCGTAACCCAAGGTTCCAATGAGCAGTTCTTC	CASSLVVTQGSNEQFF
.	.	TRBV4-1	TRBJ1-1	TGCGCCAGCAGCCCGGGGGGGCCTAGGAGACGGAACACTGAAGCTTTCTTT	CASSPGGPRRRNTEAFF
once	.	TRBV29-1	TRBJ1-2	TGCAGCGTAGGCCCGGGGTACGGCTACACCTTC	CSVGPGYGYTF
.	.	TRBV19	TRBJ1-5	TGTGCCAGTGGGGGGGGGCTCCTGGGTCCCCAGCATTTT	CASGGGLLGPQHF
.	TRBD1	TRBV14	TRBJ1-2	TGTGCCAGCAGCCGTGGGACAGGGGGCGCGGGCTACACCTTC	CASSRGTGGAGYTF
.	.	TRBV7-6	TRBJ2-7	TGTGCCAGCAGCTTAGGCGGGACACCCACCCCTTGCGAGCAGTACTTC	CASSLGGTPTPCEQYF
.	.	TRBV5-1	TRBJ1-5	TGCGCCAGCAGCTTGGACAGGCGTAATCAGCCCCAGCATTTT	CASSLDRRNQPQHF
.	.	TRBV28	TRBJ2-7	TGTGCCAGCAGTTTGGGGGGAGGACATCTCTCCTACGAGCAGTACTTC	CASSLGGGHLSYEQYF
.	.	TRBV19	TRBJ1-2	TGTGCCACTCTAGTCCCGGGAGGCTACACCTTC	CATLVPGGYTF
.	.	TRBV7-9	TRBJ2-1	TGTGCCAGCAGCTTATTACAGGGTACGCAGTTCTTC	CASSLLQGTQFF
few	.	TRBV2	TRBJ2-7	TGTGCCAGCAGTGCTAGCTGGAGCTCCTACGAGCAGTACTTC	CASSASWSSYEQYF
.	TRBD2	TRBV7-6	TRBJ2-2	TGTGCCAGCAGCCCGAAGACTAGCGGGGGGAACACCGGGGAGCTGTTTTTT	CASSPKTSGGNTGELFF
.	.	TRBV5-1	TRBJ1-1	TGCGCCAGCAGCTTAGGGCAGACCAACACTGAAGCTTTCTTT	CASSLGQTNTEAFF
.	.	TRBV19	TRBJ1-5	TGTGCCAGTAACACCCGAGCGGTGGTATTAGGCAATCAGCCCCAGCATTTT	CASNTRAVVLGNQPQHF